The 28 T cell receptor beta chains below come from one sample, sequenced in a study of beta chain features in type 1 diabetes (dated by TCRdb to the late 2010s). Libraries were constructed by the immunoSEQ multiplex PCR assay. The entire isolated RNA was reverse transcribed using the High Capacity cDNA Reverse Transcription Kit, and thus expressed TCRB transcripts were sequenced. TCRdb retrieved this table from immuneACCESS and kept in-frame rearrangements only. Not all clones are present; in checked studies, unresolved V genes account for under half, and no reason is known for the remainder. Present in this sample are 330,000 or so clones, 14% of which were seen just once. The ten largest account for under 8.5% of the sample. Material for sequencing was central memory CD4+ T cells from blood. Every receptor here comes from a man in his thirties or forties in good health.

The chain joins TRBV7-8 to TRBJ2-7; 10 bases match TRBD1. The CDR3 sequence is 15 residues long. Germline CDR1 reads SGHVS; CDR2 reads FQNEAQ. Germline trimming cut 6 bases from V and 6 bases from J; bases unmatched to any gene: 11. This chain's CDR3 is CASSSRSGTGVEQYF. The CDR3 DNA sequence: TGTGCCAGCAGTTCAAGATCCGGGACAGGGGTCGAGCAGTACTTC.

The table lists this clone with a count of one. The chain carries TRBV30 and TRBJ2-1; D is undetermined. The CDR3 has 14 residues. Germline-derived CDR1 and CDR2 are GTSNPN and SVGIG (reference sequence). Trimming took off 5 bases at V and 10 bases at J, with 21 bases between the two ends. Here the CDR3 DNA reads TGTGCCTGGTATTGGCAGGTAGAATCCTACGAGCAGTTCTTC. Protein product: CAWYWQVESYEQFF.

This clone was counted between two and nine times. This chain connects TRBV11-1 to TRBJ2-1, with D maybe TRBD2 (5 bases). CDR1 and CDR2 from the germline V gene are SGHAT and FQDESV (reference sequence). There are 17 residues in the CDR3. Trimming stripped 3 bases from V and 9 bases from J, with 24 bases between. The CDR3 spells CASSFRGRLGRVVEQFF. The CDR3 DNA sequence: TGTGCCAGCAGCTTCCGAGGGCGGCTAGGACGGGTCGTTGAGCAGTTCTTC.

A few counts support this clone. This chain uses TRBV4-3 with TRBJ2-2; D might be TRBD1 (5 bases). Germline-derived CDR1 and CDR2 are LGHNA and YSLEER. This CDR3 is built from 15 residues. V was clipped by 5 bases and J by 0 bases, with 10 bases between them. DNA for the CDR3: TGCGCCAGCAGCTGGGGCGGATCGAACACCGGGGAGCTGTTTTTT. Protein sequence: CASSWGGSNTGELFF.

The chain joins TRBV6-5 to TRBJ1-6; the D gene is possibly TRBD1 (6 bases). Germline loops: CDR1 MNHEY, CDR2 SVGAGI. Deletions cut 5 bases from V and 7 bases from J, with 9 bases between. CDR3 length: 13 amino acids. The CDR3 sequence: CASSDGQNSPLHF. The DNA for the CDR3 is TGTGCCAGCAGTGATGGACAGAATTCACCCCTCCACTTT.

This clone was detected a few times. Different DNA sequences within this sample yield the same CDR3. The V gene is TRBV7-2, the J gene TRBJ2-7; D is perhaps TRBD1 or TRBD2 (5 bases each). This CDR3 is built from 14 residues. V lost 1 base, J lost 0 bases, and 7 bases lay in between. CDR1 and CDR2 from the germline V gene are SGHTA and FQGNSA. CDR3: CASSLGGISYEQYF. Written as DNA, the CDR3 is TGTGCCAGCAGCTTAGGGGGGATCTCCTACGAGCAGTACTTC.

The chain couples TRBV7-9 to TRBJ2-5; tentatively, D is TRBD2 (6 bases). The V gene's germline CDR1 is SEHNR and CDR2 FQNEAQ (reference sequence). The V end lost 5 bases, the J end lost 1 base, and 14 bases lay between the germline ends. This CDR3 region has 15 residues. The CDR3 region is CASSKSPGLQETQYF. DNA for the CDR3: TGTGCCAGCAGCAAATCACCGGGACTCCAAGAGACCCAGTACTTC.

The genes are TRBV11-3 and TRBJ2-3; D may be TRBD2 (6 bases). V lost 4 bases, J lost 5 bases, and 10 bases lay in between. Per germline, CDR1 SGHNT and CDR2 YENEEA. CDR3 length equals 13 residues. The CDR3 DNA reads as TGTGCCAGCAGCTCCGAGGGACTAGATACGCAGTATTTT. Protein sequence: CASSSEGLDTQYF.

The rearrangement joins TRBV5-6 to TRBJ2-2; weak D call: TRBD2 (5 bases). V shed 0 bases and J shed 3 bases, with 12 bases lying between them. The CDR3 is made up of 16 amino acids. From germline, CDR1 is SGHDT and CDR2 YYEEEE. The CDR3 DNA is TGTGCCAGCAGCTTGGTAGGGAGAGCTGACACCGGGGAGCTGTTTTTT. It is translated as CASSLVGRADTGELFF.

In this sample, this clone turned up a few times. The V and J genes are TRBV10-3 and TRBJ2-1, with TRBD1 as a possible D gene (5 bases). Germline V CDR1 and CDR2: ENHRY, SYGVKD. The CDR3 totals 15 residues. With 2 bases removed from V and 0 bases from J, the gap between germline ends came to 8 bases. The CDR3 region is CAISERQFSYNEQFF. The CDR3 region has the DNA TGTGCCATCAGTGAGCGACAGTTCTCCTACAATGAGCAGTTCTTC.

The rearrangement links TRBV6-1 to TRBJ1-2, with a weak D call TRBD1 (6 bases). V lost 5 bases and J lost 8, with 18 bases in between. The CDR3 is 14 amino acids. Germline CDR1 and CDR2: MNHNS and SASEGT. CDR3 residues: CASSLGGAGTGYTF. CDR3 nucleotide sequence: TGTGCCAGCAGTCTGGGGGGCGCAGGGACCGGCTACACCTTC.

This rearrangement joins TRBV15 to TRBJ1-1, with D hard to call. V gave up 2 bases and J gave up 5 bases, with 12 bases separating them. In germline, CDR1 is LNHNV, CDR2 YYDKDF (reference sequence). This CDR3 has 14 residues. CDR3 region: CATSRTNLGTEAFF. The CDR3 bases are TGTGCCACCAGCAGAACTAACCTCGGAACTGAAGCTTTCTTT.

This rearrangement joins TRBV6-5 to TRBJ1-2, with a possible D match to TRBD1 (6 bases). CDR1 is MNHEY and CDR2 is SVGAGI in the germline V gene. V lost 6 bases and J 8 bases, leaving 19 bases between the germline ends. This CDR3 is built from 14 residues. Here the CDR3 reads CASSPAQGNGGYTF. In nucleotides, the CDR3 is TGTGCCAGCAGCCCAGCACAGGGCAACGGCGGCTACACCTTC.

In its sample, this clone was seen a few times. The chain is built from TRBV7-9 and TRBJ2-3; D tentatively fits TRBD1 or TRBD2 (7 bases each). Deletions cut 5 bases from V and 4 bases from J, with 16 bases between. The length of the CDR3 is 15 residues. Germline CDR1 reads SEHNR; CDR2 reads FQNEAQ (reference sequence). DNA of the CDR3: TGTGCCAGCAGCAACCGTCAGGGGGGGGCAGATACGCAGTATTTT. Its translation: CASSNRQGGADTQYF.

This clone has more than one count but fewer than ten. The rearrangement joins TRBV7-9 to TRBJ1-1; no firm D call. Germline V CDR1 and CDR2: SEHNR, FQNEAQ (reference sequence). Trimming took 8 bases from V and 8 from J, leaving 12 bases between them. The CDR3 runs to 11 residues. CDR3 residues: CASSQGPEAFF. The CDR3 DNA reads TGTGCCAGCTCCCAAGGGCCCGAAGCTTTCTTT.

This chain joins TRBV20-1 and TRBJ2-1, with D unclear. The CDR3 length is 11 residues. Looked up from germline, CDR1 is DFQATT and CDR2 is SNEGSKA (reference sequence). Between the trimmed V and J ends, which lost 3 bases and 7 bases, there was a span of 7 bases. In DNA form, the CDR3 reads TGCAGTGCTAGCCCCGGGAATGAGCAGTTCTTC. The encoded protein is CSASPGNEQFF.

In this sample, this clone turned up a few times. The chain employs TRBV10-1 and TRBJ2-1; D ambiguous. Deletions cut 7 bases from V and 10 bases from J, with 11 bases between. The CDR3 sequence is 11 residues long. Germline assignment: CDR1 WNHNN and CDR2 SYGVQD (reference sequence). The CDR3 spells CASTDFIEQFF. Written as DNA, the CDR3 is TGCGCCAGCACTGATTTTATCGAGCAGTTCTTC.

This clone was picked up a small number of times. The chain carries TRBV5-4 and TRBJ2-1; TRBD2 matches 10 bases. The CDR3 is 17 amino acids. From germline, CDR1 is SGHNT and CDR2 YYREEE (reference sequence). With 2 bases clipped from V and 0 bases from J, the junction kept 5 bases outside the gene matches. The CDR3, as DNA: TGTGCCAGCAGCTTAACTAGCGGGGTAAGCTCCTACAATGAGCAGTTCTTC. Its translation: CASSLTSGVSSYNEQFF.

This clone appeared a few times. The chain is built from TRBV5-1 and TRBJ2-2; 7 bases map to TRBD1. Looked up from germline, CDR1 is SGHRS and CDR2 is YFSETQ. Losses at the gene ends were 1 base for V and 2 bases for J; bases not matched to a gene: 2. The CDR3 has 15 amino acids. The DNA for the CDR3 is TGCGCCAGCAGCTTGCGACAGGGAAACACCGGGGAGCTGTTTTTT. This sequence encodes CASSLRQGNTGELFF.

The table lists this clone with a few counts. The rearrangement joins TRBV5-4 to TRBJ2-5, with D tentatively TRBD2 (6 bases). TRBJ2-7 explains the end of the DNA better; the J call may be wrong. Germline V gives CDR1 SGHNT, CDR2 YYREEE (reference sequence). The CDR3 has 13 residues. CDR3 DNA: TGTGCCAGCAGCTCGACTAGTAGGGACGAGCAGTACTTC. Protein: CASSSTSRDEQYF.

This clone was counted between two and nine times. The V gene is TRBV6-1, the J gene TRBJ2-3, with TRBD2 as a possible D gene (7 bases). With 4 bases removed from V and 2 bases from J, the gap between germline ends came to 13 bases. CDR1 MNHNS and CDR2 SASEGT come from the germline V gene. The CDR3 runs 15 residues. Here the CDR3 reads CASSVGGGITDTQYF. CDR3 sequence (DNA): TGTGCCAGCAGTGTGGGGGGGGGCATCACAGATACGCAGTATTTT.

The chain carries TRBV30 and TRBJ1-1; 10 nucleotides match TRBD1. V shed 2 bases and J 7 bases; nucleotides not matched to a gene: 7. CDR1 is GTSNPN and CDR2 is SVGIG in the germline V gene (reference sequence). The CDR3 consists of 14 residues. CDR3 sequence: CAWSLDRGQSEAFF. DNA for the CDR3: TGTGCCTGGAGTCTCGACAGGGGGCAGAGTGAAGCTTTCTTT. Full variable domain (remainder filled in from reference TRBV30 and TRBJ1-1): SQTIHQWPATLVQPVGSPLSLECTVEGTSNPNLYWYRQAAGRGLQLLFYSVGIGQISSEVPQNLSASRPQDRQFILSSKKLLLSDSGFYLCAWSLDRGQSEAFFGQGTRLTVV.

In this sample, this clone turned up a few times. The chain has TRBV30 and TRBJ1-2; tentatively, D is TRBD1 (6 bases). V was cut by 1 base and J by 8 bases, with 14 bases left in between. The CDR3 covers 13 residues. Germline-derived CDR1 and CDR2 are GTSNPN and SVGIG (reference sequence). Written as DNA, the CDR3 is TGTGCCTGGAGTGCCCTGTCAGGGGTCGGCTACACCTTC. Protein product: CAWSALSGVGYTF. Full variable domain (rest looked up from reference TRBV30 and TRBJ1-2): SQTIHQWPATLVQPVGSPLSLECTVEGTSNPNLYWYRQAAGRGLQLLFYSVGIGQISSEVPQNLSASRPQDRQFILSSKKLLLSDSGFYLCAWSALSGVGYTFGSGTRLTVV.

A note on this clone: Additional DNA sequences in this sample encode the identical CDR3. In DNA, the CDR3 is TGTGCCAGCAGCACGCGTGGCAATCAGCCCCAGCATTTT. Amino acid sequence: CASSTRGNQPQHF. The chain joins TRBV7-2 to TRBJ1-5; D gene ambiguous. The CDR3 is made up of 13 amino acids. Trimming pared 5 bases from V and 2 bases from J, leaving 7 bases between. Germline-derived CDR1 and CDR2 are SGHTA and FQGNSA.

This clone was recorded only once. The rearrangement joins TRBV10-2 to TRBJ2-2, with no clear D. Germline CDR1 reads WSHSY; CDR2 reads SAAADI. The CDR3 spans 14 residues. The ends were cut back, 8 bases at V and 0 bases at J, with 10 bases in the middle. CDR3 in amino acids: CASGVAANTGELFF. CDR3 bases: TGCGCCAGCGGGGTTGCTGCGAACACCGGGGAGCTGTTTTTT.

This clone was counted only a few times. This chain links TRBV7-9 with TRBJ2-3, with D perhaps TRBD1 (6 bases). The CDR3 runs to 15 residues. V was shortened by 6 bases and J by 2 bases, with 15 bases between the two germline ends. Per the germline V gene, CDR1 is SEHNR and CDR2 is FQNEAQ (reference sequence). DNA of the CDR3: TGTGCCAGCAGTCCCGGGACAAGGCTCACAGATACGCAGTATTTT. Its protein is CASSPGTRLTDTQYF.

This clone was seen a few times. The J gene is TRBJ2-2, the V gene TRBV11-3; TRBD2 matches 9 bases. This CDR3 region has 15 residues. Germline V gene data show CDR1 as SGHNT and CDR2 as YENEEA. Trimming took 4 bases from V and 4 from J; bases not matched to a gene: 4. The CDR3, as DNA: TGTGCCAGCAGCTACGGACTAGCGCGCACCGGGGAGCTGTTTTTT. It encodes CASSYGLARTGELFF.

This clone was seen more than once but under ten times. In the same sample, other DNA sequences code for this CDR3. This chain joins TRBV6-1 and TRBJ2-1; D unclear. The V end was cut by 2 bases, the J end by 1 base, with 6 bases between. The CDR3 is 14 amino acids. CDR1 MNHNS and CDR2 SASEGT come from the germline V gene. CDR3 region: CASSERGSYNEQFF. In nucleotides, the CDR3 is TGTGCCAGCAGTGAACGCGGATCCTACAATGAGCAGTTCTTC.